Listed below are T cell receptor beta chains from one sample, sequenced in a study of T cells in Graves' hyperthyroidism and ophthalmopathy. TCRdb reprocessed the multiplex PCR reads with MiXCR, giving one entry per CDR3 protein. Here the sample spans hundreds of thousands of distinct CDR3 sequences, over 40% being singletons. The sequencing input was peripheral blood or thyroid tissue (not recorded which). These receptors originate from an adult man with Graves' disease, either hyperthyroidism or ophthalmopathy (not recorded which). Both conserved end residues are part of each CDR3. The order of the fields is D gene, V gene, clone size, J gene, CDR3 length, CDR3 DNA, CDR3 protein. The D gene is left open where the match is weak. Part of the rows lack a size; the others show once, few, many or a class for expanded clones.

TRBD1,TRBV4-3,few,TRBJ2-7,15,TGCGCCAGCAGCCAAGATCTGCACAGGGGCTACGAGCAGTACTTC,CASSQDLHRGYEQYF
NA,TRBV7-9,NA,TRBJ1-1,15,TGTGCCAGCAGCGTAGCCTCCAGGGGCGTGACTGAAGCTTTCTTT,CASSVASRGVTEAFF
TRBD1,TRBV29-1,many,TRBJ1-4,13,TGCAGCGCCTGCCGGGACAGGAATGAAAAACTGTTTTTT,CSACRDRNEKLFF
NA,TRBV4-1,few,TRBJ2-7,14,TGCGCCAGCAGCCAAGCCCCAGGAACCTACGAGCAGTACTTC,CASSQAPGTYEQYF
NA,TRBV25-1,NA,TRBJ1-2,16,TGTGCCAGCAGTGCGACCGGGACGGGTCAAAACTATGGCTACACCTTC,CASSATGTGQNYGYTF
TRBD1,TRBV20-1,NA,TRBJ2-7,14,TGCAGTGCTCAGGGGGCCGGGGGAGCGGGCGAGCAGTACTTC,CSAQGAGGAGEQYF
TRBD1,TRBV19,NA,TRBJ1-5,15,TGTGCCAGTGCTAGGGGGACAGTGGAAAGTGAGCCCCAGCATTTT,CASARGTVESEPQHF
NA,TRBV7-6,NA,TRBJ1-4,14,TGTGCCAGCGGCGTAGGAACCGCCGGGAAGAACCCCAGTTTT,CASGVGTAGKNPSF
NA,TRBV2,few,TRBJ2-7,15,TGTGCCTGGAGTGTACGACAGGCTCTCTCCTACGAGCAGTACTTC,CAWSVRQALSYEQYF
NA,TRBV5-1,NA,TRBJ1-1,13,TGCGCCAGCAGCCCGGACGCTATCACTGAAGCTTTCTTT,CASSPDAITEAFF
NA,TRBV7-2,many,TRBJ1-4,15,TGTGCCAGCAGCTTAGATCTGGTCAGGGTCGAAAAACTGTTTTTT,CASSLDLVRVEKLFF
NA,TRBV29-1,many,TRBJ1-2,14,TGCAGCGTTGAAGATCTAGGGACGGACTATGGCTACACCTTC,CSVEDLGTDYGYTF
TRBD2,TRBV2,few,TRBJ2-7,13,TGTGCCAGCAGGGTAGCGGGAGCATCCGAGCAGTACTTC,CASRVAGASEQYF
NA,TRBV29-1,once,TRBJ1-6,13,TGCAGCGTTGTATCAGGGATCGATTCACCCCTCCACTTT,CSVVSGIDSPLHF
NA,TRBV7-2,many,TRBJ1-6,15,TGTGCCAGCAGCTTTCGTCCCGAGCCCAATTCACCCCTCCACTTT,CASSFRPEPNSPLHF
NA,TRBV19,NA,TRBJ2-2,15,TGTGCCAGTAGTAGGAGACGGACGAACACCGGGGAGCTGTTTTTT,CASSRRRTNTGELFF
NA,TRBV12-3/TRBV12-4,few,TRBJ1-1,14,TGTGCCAGCAGTTTCTTTAGTGTTCGAGCTGAAGCTTTCTTT,CASSFFSVRAEAFF
NA,TRBV5-1,NA,TRBJ2-2,16,TGCGCCAGCAGCTTGGCGGCCGGGAGAGGGACCGGGGAGCTGTTTTTT,CASSLAAGRGTGELFF